These 13 T cell receptor beta chains were sequenced from one sample in a study of cytomegalovirus exposure and HLA in healthy donors. Primers: 60 Vbeta forward and 13 Jbeta reverse. Only in-frame clones appear in the TCRdb table, and some are missing; sequencing was by immunoSEQ multiplex PCR. The sample contains around 120,000 clones, about 72% of which appear only once. The sample was PBMCs. These receptors were collected from a man aged 50-60 years in good health and CMV-seropositive.

This chain connects TRBV6-5 to TRBJ2-3; a possible D gene is TRBD1 (6 bases). Looked up from germline, CDR1 is MNHEY and CDR2 is SVGAGI. V shed 6 bases and J shed 2 bases, with 12 bases lying between them. The CDR3 totals 14 residues. The CDR3 region has the DNA TGTGCCAGCAGCCACAGGGAGCTCACAGATACGCAGTATTTT. It encodes CASSHRELTDTQYF.

In this sample, this clone turned up a few times. This chain links TRBV6-4 with TRBJ2-1; perhaps TRBD2 as D (6 bases). This CDR3 has 15 amino acids. V was pared by 5 bases and J by 6 bases, with 17 bases between. Germline V gene sequence: CDR1 MRHNA, CDR2 SNTAGT. CDR3 sequence (DNA): TGTGCCAGCAGTACCAAACCGGGAGAAGCCAATGAGCAGTTCTTC. Encoded protein: CASSTKPGEANEQFF.

This clone was detected only once. The chain employs TRBV4-1 and TRBJ2-3, with D possibly matching TRBD1 (5 bases). Germline V CDR1 and CDR2: MGHRA, YSYEKL. Trimming took 1 base from V and 1 from J, leaving 15 bases between them. The CDR3 contains 17 residues. The CDR3 here is CASSQAYRSGGTDTQYF. The DNA of the CDR3 is TGCGCCAGCAGCCAAGCGTACAGGTCTGGCGGCACAGATACGCAGTATTTT.

V usage is TRBV27 and J usage is TRBJ1-1, with a weak D call TRBD1 (5 bases). CDR1 and CDR2 from the germline V gene are MNHEY and SMNVEV (reference sequence). Deletions cut 0 bases from V and 11 bases from J, with 19 bases between. CDR3 length: 15 amino acids. The CDR3 DNA reads TGTGCCAGCAGTTTATCTGGGTGGGGGGGTCGGAGGGCTTTCTTT. Residues: CASSLSGWGGRRAFF.

The V and J genes are TRBV19 and TRBJ2-7, with 7 positions matching TRBD1. After removal of 8 bases from V and 1 base from J, the junction contained 5 bases not matched to a gene. The CDR3 has 13 residues. Germline V gives CDR1 LNHDA, CDR2 SQIVND (reference sequence). CDR3 sequence: CASCEGASYEQYF. The CDR3 region has the DNA TGTGCCAGTTGTGAGGGGGCTTCCTACGAGCAGTACTTC.

The chain carries TRBV7-9 and TRBJ2-3; 11 bases agree with TRBD2. With 5 bases clipped from V and 2 bases from J, the junction kept 12 bases outside the gene matches. This CDR3 is 18 amino acids long. Germline V gives CDR1 SEHNR, CDR2 FQNEAQ (reference sequence). The CDR3 protein is CASSAHLGLAGATDTQYF. The CDR3 DNA is TGTGCCAGCAGCGCCCACCTCGGACTAGCGGGCGCCACAGATACGCAGTATTTT.

The chain uses TRBV7-9 and TRBJ1-1; 10 nucleotides agree with TRBD1. Germline V CDR1 and CDR2: SEHNR, FQNEAQ (reference sequence). The CDR3 consists of 13 residues. After removal of 1 base from V and 7 bases from J, the junction contained 0 bases not matched to a gene. CDR3: CASSLGTGGEAFF. In DNA, the CDR3 is TGTGCCAGCAGCTTAGGGACAGGGGGTGAAGCTTTCTTT. The full variable domain, its missing parts supplied by reference TRBV7-9 and TRBJ1-1, is DTGVSQNPRHKITKRGQNVTFRCDPISEHNRLYWYRQTLGQGPEFLTYFQNEAQLEKSRLLSDRFSAERPKGSFSTLEIQRTEQGDSAMYLCASSLGTGGEAFFGQGTRLTVV.

This sequence joins TRBV16 and TRBJ2-7; maybe TRBD1 (10 bases). Germline-derived CDR1 and CDR2 are KGHSY and FQNENV. This CDR3 comprises 18 residues. Trimming stripped 3 bases from V and 3 bases from J, with 24 bases between. The CDR3 spells CASSQGQGTTSGRYEQYF. CDR3 sequence (DNA): TGTGCCAGCAGCCAGGGACAGGGGACGACTAGCGGCCGCTACGAGCAGTACTTC.

This clone came up a few times. The chain couples TRBV2 to TRBJ1-2; 8 positions agree with TRBD1. This CDR3 spans 14 amino acids. Germline lookup yields CDR1 SNHLY and CDR2 FYNNEI. The V segment lost 9 bases and the J segment 4 bases; nucleotides outside the gene matches: 10. CDR3 sequence: CASFSDRASYGYTF. The CDR3 nucleotides read TGTGCCAGTTTTTCGGACAGGGCGAGCTATGGCTACACCTTC. Drawing the rest from reference TRBV2 and TRBJ1-2, the complete variable domain is EPEVTQTPSHQVTQMGQEVILRCVPISNHLYFYWYRQILGQKVEFLVSFYNNEISEKSEIFDDQFSVERPDGSNFTLKIRSTKLEDSAMYFCASFSDRASYGYTFGSGTRLTVV.

The chain has TRBV27 and TRBJ2-3; unclear D gene. Trimming cost V 3 bases and J 3 bases, with 7 bases left between them. CDR1 is MNHEY and CDR2 is SMNVEV in the germline V gene (reference sequence). The CDR3 is 13 amino acids. The CDR3 spells CASSFPHTDTQYF. As DNA, the CDR3 is TGTGCCAGCAGTTTTCCCCATACAGATACGCAGTATTTT.

The chain uses TRBV7-9 and TRBJ2-3; TRBD2 matches at 14 bases. The germline CDR1 and CDR2 sequences are SEHNR and FQNEAQ (reference sequence). The CDR3 loop spans 19 amino acids. With 5 bases clipped from V and 1 base from J, the junction kept 11 bases outside the gene matches. The CDR3 DNA reads as TGTGCCAGCAGCCTGGCGTCCGGGACTAGCGGGAGAGGCACAGATACGCAGTATTTT. Translation gives CASSLASGTSGRGTDTQYF.

CDR3 in amino acids: CASSLIAGGAYEQYF. The CDR3 DNA is TGTGCCAGCAGTTTAATAGCGGGAGGAGCCTACGAGCAGTACTTC. The rearrangement joins TRBV27 to TRBJ2-7; 10 bases map to TRBD2. Germline CDR1 reads MNHEY; CDR2 reads SMNVEV (reference sequence). V was pared by 2 bases and J by 2 bases, with 3 bases of the junction left unmatched. CDR3 length equals 15 residues.

This clone was counted between two and nine times. J is TRBJ1-2 and V is TRBV6-7, with TRBD1 identical over 8 bases. TRBV6-7 carries the ORF label, with uncertain function. Trimming removed 2 bases from V and 6 bases from J; junction bases left unmatched: 14. This CDR3 region has 17 residues. CDR3 coding DNA: TGTGCCAGCAGTTACCCGAAGAGACAGGGGCCATGGGATGGCTACACCTTC. Amino acids: CASSYPKRQGPWDGYTF.